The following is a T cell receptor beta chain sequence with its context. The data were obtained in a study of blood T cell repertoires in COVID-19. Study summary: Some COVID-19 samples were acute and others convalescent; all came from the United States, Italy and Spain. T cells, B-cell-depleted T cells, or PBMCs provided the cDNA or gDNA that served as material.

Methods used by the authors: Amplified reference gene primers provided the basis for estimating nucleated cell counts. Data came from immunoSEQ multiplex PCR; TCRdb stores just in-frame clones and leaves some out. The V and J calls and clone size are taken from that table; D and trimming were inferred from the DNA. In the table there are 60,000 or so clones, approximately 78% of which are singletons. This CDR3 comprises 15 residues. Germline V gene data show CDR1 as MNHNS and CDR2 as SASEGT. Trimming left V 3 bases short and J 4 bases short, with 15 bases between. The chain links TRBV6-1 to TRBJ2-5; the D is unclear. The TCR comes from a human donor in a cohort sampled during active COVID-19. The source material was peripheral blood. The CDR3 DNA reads TGTGCCAGCAGTGAGATGTCGTTAGGAGCAGAGACCCAGTACTTC. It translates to CASSEMSLGAETQYF.